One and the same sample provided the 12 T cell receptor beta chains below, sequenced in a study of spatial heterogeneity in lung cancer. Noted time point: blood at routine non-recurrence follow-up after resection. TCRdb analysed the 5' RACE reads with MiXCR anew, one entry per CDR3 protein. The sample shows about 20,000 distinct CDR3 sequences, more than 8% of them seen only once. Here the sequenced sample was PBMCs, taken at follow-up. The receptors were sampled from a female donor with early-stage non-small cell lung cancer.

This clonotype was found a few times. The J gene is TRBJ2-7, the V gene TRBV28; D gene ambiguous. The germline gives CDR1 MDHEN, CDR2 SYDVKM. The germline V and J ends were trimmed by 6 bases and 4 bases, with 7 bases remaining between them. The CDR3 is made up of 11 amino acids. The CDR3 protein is CASSLFYEQYF. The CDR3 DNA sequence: TGTGCCAGCAGCCTCTTTTACGAGCAGTACTTC.

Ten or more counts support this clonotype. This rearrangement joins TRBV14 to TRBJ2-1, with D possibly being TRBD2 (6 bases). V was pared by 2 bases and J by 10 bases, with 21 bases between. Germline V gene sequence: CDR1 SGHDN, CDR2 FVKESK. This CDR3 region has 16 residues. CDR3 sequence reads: CASSQHWNGPGREQFF. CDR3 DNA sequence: TGTGCCAGCAGCCAACACTGGAATGGACCCGGGAGAGAGCAGTTCTTC.

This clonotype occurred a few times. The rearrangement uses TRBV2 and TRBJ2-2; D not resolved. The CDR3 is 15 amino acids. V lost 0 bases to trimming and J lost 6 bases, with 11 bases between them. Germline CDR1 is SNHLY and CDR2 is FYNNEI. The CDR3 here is CASSEAVAEAGELFF. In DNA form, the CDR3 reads TGTGCCAGCAGTGAAGCAGTTGCGGAAGCCGGGGAGCTGTTTTTT. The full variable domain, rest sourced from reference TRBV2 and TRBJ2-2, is EPEVTQTPSHQVTQMGQEVILRCVPISNHLYFYWYRQILGQKVEFLVSFYNNEISEKSEIFDDQFSVERPDGSNFTLKIRSTKLEDSAMYFCASSEAVAEAGELFFGEGSRLTVL.

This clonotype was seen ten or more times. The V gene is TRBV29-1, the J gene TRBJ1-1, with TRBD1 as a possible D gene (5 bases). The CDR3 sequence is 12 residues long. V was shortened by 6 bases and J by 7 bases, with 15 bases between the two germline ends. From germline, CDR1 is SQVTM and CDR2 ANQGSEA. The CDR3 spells CSVARGFVEAFF. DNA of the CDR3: TGCAGCGTGGCAAGGGGCTTCGTTGAAGCTTTCTTT.

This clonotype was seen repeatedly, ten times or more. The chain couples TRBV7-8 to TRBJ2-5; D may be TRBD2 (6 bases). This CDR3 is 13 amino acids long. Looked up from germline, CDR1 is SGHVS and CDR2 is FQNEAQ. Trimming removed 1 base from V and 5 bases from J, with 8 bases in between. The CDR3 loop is CASSLGGGETQYF. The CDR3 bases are TGTGCCAGCAGCTTAGGGGGAGGTGAGACCCAGTACTTC.

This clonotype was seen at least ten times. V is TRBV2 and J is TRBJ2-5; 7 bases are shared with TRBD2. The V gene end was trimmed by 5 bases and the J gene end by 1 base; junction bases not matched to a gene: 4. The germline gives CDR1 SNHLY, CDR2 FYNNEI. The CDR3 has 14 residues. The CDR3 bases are TGTGCCAGCAGTTGGGACTACCTCCAAGAGACCCAGTACTTC. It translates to CASSWDYLQETQYF.

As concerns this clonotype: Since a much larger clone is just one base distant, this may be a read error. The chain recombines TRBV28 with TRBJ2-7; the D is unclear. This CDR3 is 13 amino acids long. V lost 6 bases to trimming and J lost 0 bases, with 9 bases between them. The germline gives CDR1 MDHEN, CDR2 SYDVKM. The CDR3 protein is CASRAGRSYEQYF. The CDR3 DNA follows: TGTGCCAGCAGGGCAGGTCGCTCCTACGAGCAGTACTTC.

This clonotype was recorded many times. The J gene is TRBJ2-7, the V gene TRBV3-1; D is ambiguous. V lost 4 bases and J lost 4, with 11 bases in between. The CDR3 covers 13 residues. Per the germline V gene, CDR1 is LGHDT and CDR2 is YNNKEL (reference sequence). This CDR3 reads CASSLRGNYEQYF. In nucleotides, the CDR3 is TGTGCCAGCAGCCTGCGTGGCAATTACGAGCAGTACTTC.

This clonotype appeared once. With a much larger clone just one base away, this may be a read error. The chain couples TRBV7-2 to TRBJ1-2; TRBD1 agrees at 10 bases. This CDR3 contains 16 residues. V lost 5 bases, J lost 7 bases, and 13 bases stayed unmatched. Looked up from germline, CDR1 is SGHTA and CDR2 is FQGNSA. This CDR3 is CASSPGTGVPDFGYTF. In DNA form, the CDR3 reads TGTGCCAGCAGCCCTGGGACAGGGGTACCGGACTTTGGCTACACCTTC.

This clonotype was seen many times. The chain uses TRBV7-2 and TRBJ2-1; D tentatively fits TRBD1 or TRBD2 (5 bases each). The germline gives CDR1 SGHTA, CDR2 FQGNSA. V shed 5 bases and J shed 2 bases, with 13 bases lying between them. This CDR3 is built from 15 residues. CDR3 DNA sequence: TGTGCCAGCAGCCCCGAGGGGTACCCCTACAATGAGCAGTTCTTC. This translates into CASSPEGYPYNEQFF.

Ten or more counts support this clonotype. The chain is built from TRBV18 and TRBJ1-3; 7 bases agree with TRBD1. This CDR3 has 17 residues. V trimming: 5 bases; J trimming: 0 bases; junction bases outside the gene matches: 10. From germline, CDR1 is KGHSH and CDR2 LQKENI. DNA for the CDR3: TGTGCCAGCTCAGATACCTCAGGGACAGCCTCTGGAAACACCATATATTTT. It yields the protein CASSDTSGTASGNTIYF.

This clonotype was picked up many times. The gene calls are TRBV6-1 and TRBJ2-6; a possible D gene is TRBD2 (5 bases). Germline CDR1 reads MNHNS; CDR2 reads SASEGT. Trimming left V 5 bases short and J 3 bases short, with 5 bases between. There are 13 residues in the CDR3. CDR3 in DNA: TGTGCCAGCAGTCGGGGTGGGGCCAACGTCCTGACTTTC. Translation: CASSRGGANVLTF.